This entry describes one T cell receptor (beta chain). This clonotype was counted at least ten times. Its antigen specificity is not known. Per-nucleotide qualities are absent, and no much larger clonotype sits a single base away. Per the publication, the time point label means: persistent/refractory GD, antithyroid drugs over 5 years with positive TRAb. RNA was extracted from PBMCs in TRIzol for both TCR sequencing and RNA sequencing. The diagnosis of Graves' disease followed American Thyroid Association guidelines. Recruitment of patients was carried out at an endocrinology department in Xi'an, China. From each patient, roughly 9 milliliters of peripheral blood was collected into an EDTA anticoagulant tube. Ficoll Paque Plus density gradient separation was used to isolate PBMCs, and no additional T cell sorting was done. An Agilent 2100 Bioanalyzer and agarose gel were used to check RNA quality, and a NanoDrop 2000 was used to measure RNA concentration.

The data originate from a study of regulatory T cells in long-lasting Graves disease (dated by TCRdb to 2020 to 2022). In the study overall: Persistent Graves' disease was defined as persistently positive TSH receptor autoantibodies together with antithyroid drug treatment for over 5 years. This study used TCR sequencing and RNA sequencing of peripheral blood to compare persistent Graves' disease patients against newly diagnosed Graves' disease patients. The study took place in China and was registered as a clinical trial. Persistent Graves' disease patients in the clinical cohort had taken antithyroid drugs for approximately 9.5 years on average. A total of 35 or so samples underwent TCR sequencing: 13 from persistent and roughly 20 from newly diagnosed Graves' disease patients.

The cysteine opens and the phenylalanine closes a CDR3 of 13 amino acids. The kept DNA is CDR3 alone, 39 bases in frame from the first base. The germline V gene specifies MDHEN as CDR1 and SYDVKM as CDR2. V and J are truncated by 10 bases and 3 bases respectively, leaving an intervening sequence of 13 bases. Library method: multiplex PCR. The reads were generated on an Illumina HiSeq 4000. CDR3 regions were amplified by Arm-PCR with iRepertoire HTBI primers to construct TCR beta libraries. Before sequencing, the PCR products went through gel purification. Concerning the study's data processing: Across samples, roughly 60 TRBV and roughly 13 TRBJ segments were identified and used for gene usage analysis of CDR3 amino acid clonotypes. COPE and FqMerger were used to merge the filtered high-quality paired reads into contigs. BLAST was used to align contigs to the IMGT TRBV, TRBD and TRBJ reference genes, and CDR3 was defined following IMGT. Any clonotype with a frequency above 0.1% was classified as a highly expanded clone. Repertoire diversity was measured by Shannon entropy, and V-J evenness by the Gini coefficient. A clonotype found in more than one individual was treated as public. Through fastp at Q25 and MiXCR, TCRdb rebuilt clones from the public reads, retaining in-frame beta chains. Under each unique CDR3 protein, matching rows form one entry showing the most common genes and DNA. These V and J calls are TCRdb output, not the study's own analysis. This sample gives about 430,000 distinct CDR3 sequences in total; about 21% of them show up just once. The ten most abundant clones make up roughly an eighth of the sample.

Overall study results and their limits: The small sample size was acknowledged by the authors as a limitation that may reduce accuracy. Persistent Graves' disease patients showed lower TCR Shannon entropy and fewer highly expanded clones than newly diagnosed patients, suggesting clonal expansion. Patients with persistent disease shared more public clonotypes (fewer than 3,000) than newly diagnosed patients did (966). Only the TCR beta chain was sequenced and analyzed. Only peripheral blood was studied, because thyroid tissue, the primary lesion, was inaccessible. TRBV28, TRBJ1-2 and TRBJ2-5 were preferentially used in persistent disease, while TRBV20-1 and TRBJ2-1 were favored in newly diagnosed disease.

This specimen was peripheral blood mononuclear cells (PBMCs), taken when the disease was refractory, from a patient treated with antithyroid drugs. The source is a female donor with Graves disease. This chain joins TRBV28 to TRBJ1-5, with a tentative D gene TRBD1 over 5 matching bases. The DNA sequence is given as TGTGCCAACCACAGGCCACTCAATCAGCCCCAGCATTTT. Its coded protein is CANHRPLNQPQHF.